Listed below are T cell receptor beta chains from one sample, sequenced in a study of CD8 T cells in ankylosing spondylitis. A single record per CDR3 protein comes from TCRdb applying MiXCR to the 5' RACE reads. This table holds roughly 300,000 distinct CDR3 sequences, around 8% found once. Sequencing was carried out using blood, either unsorted or a sorted T cell fraction (not recorded which). The receptor source for this set is a male donor with ankylosing spondylitis. CDR3s include the opening cysteine and the closing phenylalanine or tryptophan. D genes are given only for firm matches. Part of the rows lack a size; the others show once, few, many or a class for expanded clones.

TRBJ2-2 . TRBV9 TRBD2 TGTGCCAGCAGCCCACGGGGGGAGCGGCAGCTGTTTTTT CASSPRGERQLFF
TRBJ1-5 few TRBV18 . TGTGCCAGCTCACCAGACAGATATGGCAATCAGCCCCAGCATTTT CASSPDRYGNQPQHF
TRBJ2-7 few TRBV10-3 . TGTGCCATCCAAGGGGGGGGCCGGGACGAGCAGTACTTC CAIQGGGRDEQYF
TRBJ2-7 . TRBV5-4 TRBD1 TGTGCCAGCAGAGTTGAGCCGGGACAGGGGATCCACGAGCAGTACTTC CASRVEPGQGIHEQYF
TRBJ2-7 many TRBV20-1 . TGCAGTGCATCCGGGACACTCTACGAGCAGTACTTC CSASGTLYEQYF
TRBJ2-5 . TRBV11-2 TRBD2 TGTGCCAGCAGCTCAGGACTAGCGGGAGCTCTTCAAGAGACCCAGTACTTC CASSSGLAGALQETQYF
TRBJ2-3 many TRBV5-1 TRBD1 TGCGCCAGCAGCTTGGAGGGGGCCACAGATACGCAGTATTTT CASSLEGATDTQYF
TRBJ1-4 few TRBV5-1 . TGCGCCAGCAGCACCCTGGCAAGGGAAAAACTGTTTTTT CASSTLAREKLFF
TRBJ2-5 many TRBV15 TRBD1 TGTGCCACCAGCAAAGACAGGGTCACCGAGACCCAGTACTTC CATSKDRVTETQYF
TRBJ2-7 few TRBV29-1 . TGCAGCGCTGTTACGGGGGTGGGGTCCTCCTACGAGCAGTACTTC CSAVTGVGSSYEQYF
TRBJ1-5 many TRBV9 . TGTGCCAGCAGCCCGGACAGTAGCCCTTATCAGCCCCAGCATTTT CASSPDSSPYQPQHF
TRBJ2-5 few TRBV7-2 . TGTGCCAGCAGCAGGGGGGCTCGGGAGACCCAGTACTTC CASSRGARETQYF
TRBJ2-7 many TRBV12-3/TRBV12-4 TRBD2 TGTGCCAGCAGTCCCCCCTGGGAGGGCGAGCAGTACTTC CASSPPWEGEQYF
TRBJ2-1 once TRBV7-6 . TGTGCCAGCAGCTTAGTTGGGACTGCTAGCAATGAGCAGTTCTTC CASSLVGTASNEQFF
TRBJ2-1 many TRBV12-3/TRBV12-4 TRBD2 TGTGCCAGCAGTTTTGGACTAGCGGGGGATGCTTACAATGAGCAGTTCTTC CASSFGLAGDAYNEQFF
TRBJ1-3 few TRBV7-9 . TGTGCCAGCACCCGGAGAGGGATCGCTGGAAACACCATATATTTT CASTRRGIAGNTIYF
TRBJ2-5 few TRBV7-2 TRBD2 TGTGCCAGCAGCTTACGACTAGCGGGAGGGGTTGAGACCCAGTACTTC CASSLRLAGGVETQYF
TRBJ2-1 . TRBV10-3 TRBD2 TGTGCCATCAGTGGACTAGCGGGAACCAATGAGCAGTTCTTC CAISGLAGTNEQFF
TRBJ1-2 few TRBV25-1 TRBD1 TGTGCCAGCAGTTCACCGGGACAGGGGGCCTATGGCTACACCTTC CASSSPGQGAYGYTF
TRBJ1-1 . TRBV6-5 TRBD1 TGTGCCAGCATTAAGGGACAGGGAAGGAACACTGAAGCTTTCTTT CASIKGQGRNTEAFF
TRBJ2-1 few TRBV6-5 . TGTGCCAGCAGTTACGAGGCTCCAAGCTCCTACAATGAGCAGTTCTTC CASSYEAPSSYNEQFF
TRBJ2-1 few TRBV6-5 TRBD2 TGTGCCAGCAGTTACTCGAGTATGGTAGCGGGAGCGGTTGAGCAGTTCTTC CASSYSSMVAGAVEQFF
TRBJ2-1 few TRBV5-4 TRBD2 TGTGCCAGCAGCTTGGGACTAGCGAATGAGCAGTTCTTC CASSLGLANEQFF
TRBJ2-7 many TRBV7-9 TRBD2 TGTGCCAGCAGCTTATCGGGACTAGCCTACGAGCAGTACTTC CASSLSGLAYEQYF
TRBJ2-7 . TRBV7-8 TRBD1 TGTGCCAGCAGCTGGGAGACAGGGGAGAGCTACGAGCAGTACTTC CASSWETGESYEQYF
TRBJ2-7 many TRBV12-3/TRBV12-4 . TGTGCCAGCAGAATGGGAGGGGACACAGCCTACGAGCAGTACTTC CASRMGGDTAYEQYF
TRBJ1-4 . TRBV2 . TGTGCCAGCAGTGCACTCGGGGCCCGAACTAATGAAAAACTGTTTTTT CASSALGARTNEKLFF
TRBJ1-4 . TRBV7-2 . TGTGCCAGCAGTCGAGAGGCTGACTACGAAAAACTGTTTTTT CASSREADYEKLFF